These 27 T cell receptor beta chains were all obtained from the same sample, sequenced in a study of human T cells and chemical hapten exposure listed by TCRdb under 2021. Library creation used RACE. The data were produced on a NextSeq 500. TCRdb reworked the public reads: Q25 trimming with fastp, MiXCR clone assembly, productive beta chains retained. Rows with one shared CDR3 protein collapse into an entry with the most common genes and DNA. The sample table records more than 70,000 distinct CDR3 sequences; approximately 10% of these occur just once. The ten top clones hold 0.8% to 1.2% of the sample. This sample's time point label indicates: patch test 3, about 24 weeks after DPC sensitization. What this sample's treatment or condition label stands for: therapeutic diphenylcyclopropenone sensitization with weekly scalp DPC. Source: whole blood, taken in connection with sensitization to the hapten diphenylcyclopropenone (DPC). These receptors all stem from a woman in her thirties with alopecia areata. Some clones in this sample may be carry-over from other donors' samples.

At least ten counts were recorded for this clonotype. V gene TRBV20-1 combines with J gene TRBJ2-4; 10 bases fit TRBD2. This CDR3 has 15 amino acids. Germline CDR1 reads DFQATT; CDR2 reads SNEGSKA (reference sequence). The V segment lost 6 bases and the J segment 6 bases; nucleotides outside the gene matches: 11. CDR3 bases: TGCAGTGCCAGTCTAGCGGGAGCGTCGGGAAACATTCAGTACTTC. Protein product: CSASLAGASGNIQYF.

CDR3 DNA: TGTGCCAGCAGCCAAGCGACAGGGTCCGACGAGACCCAGTACTTC. Its protein is CASSQATGSDETQYF. The V and J genes are TRBV4-2 and TRBJ2-5; 7 bases agree with TRBD1. CDR3 length: 15 residues. Germline V gene sequence: CDR1 LGHNA, CDR2 YNFKEQ. The V gene end was trimmed by 1 base and the J gene end by 5 bases; junction bases not matched to a gene: 7.

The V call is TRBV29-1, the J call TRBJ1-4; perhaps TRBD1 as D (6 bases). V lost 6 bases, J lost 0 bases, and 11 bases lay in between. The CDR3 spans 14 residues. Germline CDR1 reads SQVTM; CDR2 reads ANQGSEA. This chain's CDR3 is CSVATGPTNEKLFF. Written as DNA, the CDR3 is TGCAGCGTGGCGACAGGTCCAACTAATGAAAAACTGTTTTTT. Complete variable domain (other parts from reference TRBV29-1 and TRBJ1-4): SAVISQKPSRDICQRGTSLTIQCQVDSQVTMMFWYRQQPGQSLTLIATANQGSEATYESGFVIDKFPISRPNLTFSTLTVSNMSPEDSSIYLCSVATGPTNEKLFFGSGTQLSVL.

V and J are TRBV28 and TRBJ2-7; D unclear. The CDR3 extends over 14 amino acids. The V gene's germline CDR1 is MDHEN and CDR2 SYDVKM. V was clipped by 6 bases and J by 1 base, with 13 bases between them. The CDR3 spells CASSLTPFSYEQYF. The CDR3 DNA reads TGTGCCAGCAGCCTCACCCCTTTTTCCTACGAGCAGTACTTC. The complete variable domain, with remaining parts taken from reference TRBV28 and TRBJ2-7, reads DVKVTQSSRYLVKRTGEKVFLECVQDMDHENMFWYRQDPGLGLRLIYFSYDVKMKEKGDIPEGYSVSREKKERFSLILESASTNQTSMYLCASSLTPFSYEQYFGPGTRLTVT.

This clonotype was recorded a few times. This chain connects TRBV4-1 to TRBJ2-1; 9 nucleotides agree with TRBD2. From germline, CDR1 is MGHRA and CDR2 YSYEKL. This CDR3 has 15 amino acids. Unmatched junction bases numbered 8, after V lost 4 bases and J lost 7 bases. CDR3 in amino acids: CASSPRRAGGNEQFF. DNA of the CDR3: TGCGCCAGCAGCCCCCGGCGGGCGGGGGGGAATGAGCAGTTCTTC.

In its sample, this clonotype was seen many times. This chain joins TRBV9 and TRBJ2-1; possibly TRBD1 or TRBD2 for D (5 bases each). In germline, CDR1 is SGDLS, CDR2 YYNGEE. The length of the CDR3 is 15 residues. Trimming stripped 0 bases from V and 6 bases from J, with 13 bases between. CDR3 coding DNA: TGTGCCAGCAGCGTAGAGAGATGGGGGAGCAATGAGCAGTTCTTC. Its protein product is CASSVERWGSNEQFF.

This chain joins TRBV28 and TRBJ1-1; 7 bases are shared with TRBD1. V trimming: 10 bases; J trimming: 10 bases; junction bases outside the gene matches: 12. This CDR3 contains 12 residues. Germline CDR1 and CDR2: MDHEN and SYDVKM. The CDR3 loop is CATERQGLIAFF. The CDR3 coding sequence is TGTGCCACCGAGAGACAGGGCTTAATAGCTTTCTTT. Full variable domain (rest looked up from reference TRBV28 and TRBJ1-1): DVKVTQSSRYLVKRTGEKVFLECVQDMDHENMFWYRQDPGLGLRLIYFSYDVKMKEKGDIPEGYSVSREKKERFSLILESASTNQTSMYLCATERQGLIAFFGQGTRLTVV.

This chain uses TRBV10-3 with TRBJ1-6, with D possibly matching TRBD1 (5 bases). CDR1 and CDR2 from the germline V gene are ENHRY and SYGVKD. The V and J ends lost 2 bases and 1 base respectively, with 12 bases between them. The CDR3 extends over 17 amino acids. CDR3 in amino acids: CAISERRGESYNSPLHF. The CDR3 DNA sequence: TGTGCCATCAGTGAGCGGAGGGGAGAGTCCTATAATTCACCCCTCCACTTT.

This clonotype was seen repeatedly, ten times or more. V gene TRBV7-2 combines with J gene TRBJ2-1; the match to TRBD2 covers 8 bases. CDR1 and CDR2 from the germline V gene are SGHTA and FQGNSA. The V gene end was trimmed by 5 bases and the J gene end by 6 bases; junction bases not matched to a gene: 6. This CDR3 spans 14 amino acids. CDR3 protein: CASSPGGDRNEQFF. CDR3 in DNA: TGTGCCAGCAGCCCCGGGGGGGATCGCAATGAGCAGTTCTTC.

CDR3 region: CASSQAEDSINEQFF. CDR3 nucleotide sequence: TGTGCCAGCAGCCAAGCAGAGGACAGCATCAATGAGCAGTTCTTC. The V gene is TRBV4-2, the J gene TRBJ2-1; D is perhaps TRBD1 (6 bases). V gave up 1 base and J gave up 6 bases, with 13 bases separating them. CDR1 and CDR2 from the germline V gene are LGHNA and YNFKEQ. CDR3 length: 15 amino acids.

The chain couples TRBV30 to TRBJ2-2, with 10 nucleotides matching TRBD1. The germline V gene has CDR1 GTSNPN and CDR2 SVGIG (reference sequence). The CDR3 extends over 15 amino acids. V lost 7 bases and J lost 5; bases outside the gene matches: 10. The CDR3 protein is CASNPRDRGTGELFF. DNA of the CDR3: TGTGCCTCCAACCCCCGGGACAGGGGAACCGGGGAGCTGTTTTTT.

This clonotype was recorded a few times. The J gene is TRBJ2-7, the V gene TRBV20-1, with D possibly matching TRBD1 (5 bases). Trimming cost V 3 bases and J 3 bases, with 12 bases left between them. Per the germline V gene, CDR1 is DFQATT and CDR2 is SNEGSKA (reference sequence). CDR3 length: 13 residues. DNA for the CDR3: TGCAGTGCTAGTCCGTCAGGGAACTACGAGCAGTACTTC. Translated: CSASPSGNYEQYF.

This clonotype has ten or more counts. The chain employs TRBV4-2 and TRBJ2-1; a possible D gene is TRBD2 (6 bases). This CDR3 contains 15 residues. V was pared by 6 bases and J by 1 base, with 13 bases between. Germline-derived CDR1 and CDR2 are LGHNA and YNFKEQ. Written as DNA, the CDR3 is TGTGCCAGCAGTCCGGCTAGCGAGTCCTACAATGAGCAGTTCTTC. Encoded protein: CASSPASESYNEQFF.

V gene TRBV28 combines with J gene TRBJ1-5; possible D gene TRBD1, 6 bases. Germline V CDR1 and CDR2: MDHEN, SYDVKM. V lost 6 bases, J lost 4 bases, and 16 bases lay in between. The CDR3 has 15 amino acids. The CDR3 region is CASSHRVGGNQPQHF. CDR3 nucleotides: TGTGCCAGCAGCCACCGGGTAGGGGGGAATCAGCCCCAGCATTTT.

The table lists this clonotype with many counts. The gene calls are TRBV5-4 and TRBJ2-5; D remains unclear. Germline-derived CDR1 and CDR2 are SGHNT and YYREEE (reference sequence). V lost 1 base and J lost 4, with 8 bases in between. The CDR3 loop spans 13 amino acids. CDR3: CASSLQAAETQYF. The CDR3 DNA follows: TGTGCCAGCAGCTTGCAGGCCGCAGAGACCCAGTACTTC.

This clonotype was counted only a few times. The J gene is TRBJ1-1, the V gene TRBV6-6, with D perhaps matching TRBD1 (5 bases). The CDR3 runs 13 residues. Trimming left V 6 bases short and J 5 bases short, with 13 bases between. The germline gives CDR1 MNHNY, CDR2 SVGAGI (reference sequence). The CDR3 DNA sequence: TGTGCCAGCAGCCAGGGCGGGGATACTGAAGCTTTCTTT. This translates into CASSQGGDTEAFF.

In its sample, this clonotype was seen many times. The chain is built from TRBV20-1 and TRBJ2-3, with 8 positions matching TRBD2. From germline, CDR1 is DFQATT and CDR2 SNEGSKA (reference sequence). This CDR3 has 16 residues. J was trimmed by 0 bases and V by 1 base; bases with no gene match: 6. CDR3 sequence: CSARGVPGGSTDTQYF. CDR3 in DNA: TGCAGTGCTAGAGGTGTGCCGGGGGGGAGCACAGATACGCAGTATTTT.

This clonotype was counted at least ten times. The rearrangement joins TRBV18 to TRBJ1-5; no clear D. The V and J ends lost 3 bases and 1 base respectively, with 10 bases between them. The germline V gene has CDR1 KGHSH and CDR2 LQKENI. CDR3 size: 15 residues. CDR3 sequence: CASSPLAGSNQPQHF. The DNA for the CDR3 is TGTGCCAGCTCACCCTTGGCGGGAAGCAATCAGCCCCAGCATTTT.

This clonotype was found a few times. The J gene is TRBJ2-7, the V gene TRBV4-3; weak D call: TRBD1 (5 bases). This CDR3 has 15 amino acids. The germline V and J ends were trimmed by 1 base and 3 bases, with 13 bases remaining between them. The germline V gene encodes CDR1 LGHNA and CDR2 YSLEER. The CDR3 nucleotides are TGCGCCAGCAGCCAAGGCGCAGGGAACTACTACGAGCAGTACTTC. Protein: CASSQGAGNYYEQYF.

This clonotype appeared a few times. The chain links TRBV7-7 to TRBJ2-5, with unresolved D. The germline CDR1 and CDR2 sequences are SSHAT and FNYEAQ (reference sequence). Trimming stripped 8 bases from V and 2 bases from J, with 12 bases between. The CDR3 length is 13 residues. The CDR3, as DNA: TGTGCCAGCGGAACCGGGCAGCAAGAGACCCAGTACTTC. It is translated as CASGTGQQETQYF.

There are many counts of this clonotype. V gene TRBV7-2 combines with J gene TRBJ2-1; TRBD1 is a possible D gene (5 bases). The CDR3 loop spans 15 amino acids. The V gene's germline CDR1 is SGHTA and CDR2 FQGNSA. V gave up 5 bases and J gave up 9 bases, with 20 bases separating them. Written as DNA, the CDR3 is TGTGCCAGCAGCCGCGAAGGGGTATCCCGTCTTGAGCAGTTCTTC. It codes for CASSREGVSRLEQFF.

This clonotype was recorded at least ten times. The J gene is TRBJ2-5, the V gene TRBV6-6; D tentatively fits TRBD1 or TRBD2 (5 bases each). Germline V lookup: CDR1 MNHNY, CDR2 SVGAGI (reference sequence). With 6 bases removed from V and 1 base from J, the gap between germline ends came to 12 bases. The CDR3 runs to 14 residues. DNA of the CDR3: TGTGCCAGCAGCGCAAGTGGGACCCAAGAGACCCAGTACTTC. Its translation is CASSASGTQETQYF.

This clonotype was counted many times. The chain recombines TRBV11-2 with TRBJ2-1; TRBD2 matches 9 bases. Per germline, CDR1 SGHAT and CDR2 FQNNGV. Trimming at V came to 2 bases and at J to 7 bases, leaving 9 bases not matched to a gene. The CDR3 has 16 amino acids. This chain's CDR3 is CASSLSWGLARNEQFF. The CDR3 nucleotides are TGTGCCAGCAGCTTAAGCTGGGGACTAGCAAGGAATGAGCAGTTCTTC.

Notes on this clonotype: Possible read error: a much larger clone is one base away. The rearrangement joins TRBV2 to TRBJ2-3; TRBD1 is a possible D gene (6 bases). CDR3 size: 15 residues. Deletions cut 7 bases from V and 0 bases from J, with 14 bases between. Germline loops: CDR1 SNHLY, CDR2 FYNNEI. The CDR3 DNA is TGTGCCAGCAACCTCAGGGGTGACAGCACAGATACGCAGTATTTT. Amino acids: CASNLRGDSTDTQYF.

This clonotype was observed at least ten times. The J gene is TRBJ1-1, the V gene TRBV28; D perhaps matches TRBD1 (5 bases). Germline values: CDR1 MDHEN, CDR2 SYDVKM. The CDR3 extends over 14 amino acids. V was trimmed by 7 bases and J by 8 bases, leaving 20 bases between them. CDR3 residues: CASTPGRVWSEAFF. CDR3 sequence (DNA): TGTGCCAGCACCCCAGGGAGGGTTTGGTCCGAAGCTTTCTTT.

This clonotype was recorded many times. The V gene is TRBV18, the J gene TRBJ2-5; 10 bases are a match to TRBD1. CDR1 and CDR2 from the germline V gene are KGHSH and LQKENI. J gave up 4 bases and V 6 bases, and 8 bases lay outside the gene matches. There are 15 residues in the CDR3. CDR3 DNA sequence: TGTGCCAGCTCGCCGGGACAGGGGAAGTCAGAGACCCAGTACTTC. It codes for CASSPGQGKSETQYF.

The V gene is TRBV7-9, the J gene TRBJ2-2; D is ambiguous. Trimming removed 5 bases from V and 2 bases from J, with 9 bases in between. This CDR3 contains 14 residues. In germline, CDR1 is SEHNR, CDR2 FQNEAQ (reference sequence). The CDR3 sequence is CASSPRANTGELFF. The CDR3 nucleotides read TGTGCCAGCAGCCCCCGGGCCAACACCGGGGAGCTGTTTTTT.